The 11 T cell receptor beta chains given below trace back to one sample, sequenced in a study of CD8 T cells in ankylosing spondylitis. Study-level results: Ankylosing spondylitis blood appeared to carry a characteristic TCR beta motif of roughly 8 highly homologous variants.

One entry per CDR3 protein, called by TCRdb with MiXCR from the 5' RACE reads. The sample includes 350,000 to 450,000 distinct CDR3 sequences, roughly 27% of them seen just once. The antigens for these receptors are not known. The specimen was blood, either unsorted or a sorted T cell fraction (not recorded which). The origin of the receptors is a male donor with ankylosing spondylitis.

This clonotype was counted only a few times. This chain links TRBV21-1 with TRBJ1-6; the table names TRBD1, a call not compared with the DNA. TRBV21-1 is a pseudogene locus. The CDR3 is 17 residues long. CDR3 coding DNA: TGTGCCAGCAGACCACGACCCGGCCCCGTTACTAATTCACCCCTCCACTTT. Residues: CASRPRPGPVTNSPLHF.

Turning to this clonotype: One junction end disagrees with the germline gene, perhaps due to a read error. J is TRBJ1-1 and V is TRBV7-8; 8 bases fit TRBD1. Germline V CDR1 and CDR2: SGHVS, FQNEAQ. The CDR3 totals 16 residues. CDR3 coding DNA: TGTGCCAGCAGCGCCCCTGCCTGGACAGGGAACATTGAAGCTTTCTTT. It codes for CASSAPAWTGNIEAFF. Supplemented by reference TRBV7-8 and TRBJ1-1, the full variable domain reads GAGVSQSPRYKVAKRGQDVALRCDPISGHVSLFWYQQALGQGPEFLTYFQNEAQLDKSGLPSDRFFAERPEGSVSTLKIQRTQQEDSAVYLCASSAPAWTGNIEAFFGQGTRLTVV.

This clonotype has just a few counts. The chain links TRBV5-1 to TRBJ2-1; tentatively, D is TRBD2 (5 bases). V was shortened by 5 bases and J by 2 bases, with 11 bases between the two germline ends. Germline values: CDR1 SGHRS, CDR2 YFSETQ. The CDR3 contains 14 residues. The DNA of the CDR3 is TGCGCCAGCAGGCTAGCTACTACCTACAATGAGCAGTTCTTC. Protein product: CASRLATTYNEQFF.

This clonotype was seen more than once but under ten times. The V call is TRBV24-1, the J call TRBJ2-3; D is possibly TRBD1 or TRBD2 (5 bases each). From germline, CDR1 is KGHDR and CDR2 SFDVKD. V was clipped by 4 bases and J by 5 bases, with 24 bases between them. The CDR3 length is 18 residues. The CDR3 region has the DNA TGTGCCACCAGTGAACCTGACCCCGGGACGGCTAAGAGAGATACGCAGTATTTT. It is translated as CATSEPDPGTAKRDTQYF.

V is TRBV25-1 and J is TRBJ2-1; no reliable D call. This CDR3 is 17 amino acids long. CDR1 MGHDK and CDR2 SYGVNS come from the germline V gene. The V end was cut by 2 bases, the J end by 5 bases, with 19 bases between. The CDR3 here is CASSELKGPVGDNEQFF. CDR3 nucleotide sequence: TGTGCCAGCAGTGAACTGAAAGGACCCGTTGGGGACAATGAGCAGTTCTTC.

This clonotype has more than one count but fewer than ten. This chain joins TRBV3-1 and TRBJ2-7, with a possible D match to TRBD1 (7 bases). The CDR3 has 12 amino acids. Between the trimmed V and J ends, which lost 1 base and 9 bases, there was a span of 10 bases. From germline, CDR1 is LGHDT and CDR2 YNNKEL (reference sequence). Here the CDR3 DNA reads TGTGCCAGCAGCCAAGGACAGGGAGGGCAGTACGTC. Amino acids: CASSQGQGGQYV.

A few counts support this clonotype. The V and J genes are TRBV5-1 and TRBJ2-7; no clear D. V shed 0 bases and J shed 5 bases, with 9 bases lying between them. Germline V gives CDR1 SGHRS, CDR2 YFSETQ. The CDR3 length is 13 residues. The CDR3 is CASSLDGSHEQYV. CDR3 in DNA: TGCGCCAGCAGCTTGGACGGGTCCCACGAGCAGTACGTC.

This clonotype was detected a few times. The J gene is TRBJ1-5, the V gene TRBV30; D is possibly TRBD1 (6 bases). CDR3 length equals 15 residues. With 0 bases removed from V and 2 bases from J, the gap between germline ends came to 11 bases. Germline CDR1 GTSNPN, CDR2 SVGIG (reference sequence). The CDR3 reads CAWSVGGSGNQPQHF. The CDR3 coding sequence is TGTGCCTGGAGTGTAGGGGGATCGGGCAATCAGCCCCAGCATTTT.

The V call is TRBV2, the J call TRBJ2-7; no firm D call. Germline CDR1 is SNHLY and CDR2 is FYNNEI. V lost 6 bases, J lost 7 bases, and 13 bases lay in between. The CDR3 totals 12 residues. Here the CDR3 DNA reads TGTGCCAGCAGCATTTCAGTTGGGGAGCAGTACTTC. This codes for CASSISVGEQYF.

The V gene is TRBV9, the J gene TRBJ2-1; D possibly corresponds to TRBD1 (5 bases). This CDR3 spans 12 amino acids. The V gene's germline CDR1 is SGDLS and CDR2 YYNGEE. V dropped 2 bases and J dropped 10 bases, with 10 bases sitting between them. The CDR3, as DNA: TGTGCCAGCAGCGTGCAGGGCCCCGAGCAGTTCTTC. Protein sequence: CASSVQGPEQFF.

This clonotype was detected a few times. The chain employs TRBV6-1 and TRBJ1-5; 8 bases are shared with TRBD1. CDR3 length: 14 residues. Germline assignment: CDR1 MNHNS and CDR2 SASEGT. Losses at the gene ends were 10 bases for V and 5 bases for J; bases not matched to a gene: 10. The CDR3 region is CATAFQGADQPQHF. In nucleotides, the CDR3 is TGTGCCACCGCCTTCCAGGGGGCGGATCAGCCCCAGCATTTT.